The next 31 T cell receptor beta chains were all read from a single sample in a study of CD8 T cells in Susac syndrome. The authors reverse transcribed roughly 0.5 to 1 ug RNA with random hexamers. In TCRdb, the immunoSEQ multiplex PCR reads were re-called with MiXCR into one record per CDR3 protein. The sample gives some 300,000 distinct CDR3 sequences, approximately 91% of which show up once; roughly 0.17% is in the top ten. The sequencing input was CD8+ T cells from PBMCs. These receptors all stem from a human donor with multiple sclerosis.

The V call is TRBV12-3 or TRBV12-4, the J call TRBJ2-7; 9 bases are a match to TRBD2. The V and J ends lost 8 bases and 2 bases, in that order; junction bases with no gene match: 10. The CDR3 totals 15 residues. Here the CDR3 reads CASAPRAGGTYEQYF. The CDR3 region has the DNA TGTGCCAGCGCCCCTCGAGCGGGAGGAACCTACGAGCAGTACTTC.

V gene TRBV9 combines with J gene TRBJ2-5; tentatively, D is TRBD2 (5 bases). The germline gives CDR1 SGDLS, CDR2 YYNGEE. V was clipped by 7 bases and J by 1 base, with 11 bases between them. The CDR3 length is 13 residues. CDR3 DNA: TGTGCCAGCTCCAGCGGAAGCCAAGAGACCCAGTACTTC. Protein product: CASSSGSQETQYF.

The chain has TRBV4-2 and TRBJ1-4; D not resolved. This CDR3 spans 14 amino acids. With 3 bases removed from V and 1 base from J, the gap between germline ends came to 6 bases. Germline CDR1 and CDR2: LGHNA and YNFKEQ. The CDR3 here is CASSQGVTNEKLFF. CDR3 DNA sequence: TGTGCCAGCAGCCAGGGTGTAACTAATGAAAAACTGTTTTTT.

The chain couples TRBV24-1 to TRBJ2-5; D may correspond to TRBD1 or TRBD2 (5 bases each). Germline loops: CDR1 KGHDR, CDR2 SFDVKD. The CDR3 runs to 14 residues. The V end lost 5 bases, the J end lost 3 bases, and 12 bases lay between the germline ends. CDR3 loop: CATSVRGQEETQYF. The CDR3 bases are TGTGCCACCAGTGTTCGGGGCCAGGAAGAGACCCAGTACTTC.

This sequence joins TRBV29-1 and TRBJ2-4; possibly TRBD2 for D (6 bases). This CDR3 has 15 amino acids. The V end was cut by 4 bases, the J end by 2 bases, with 15 bases between. Germline loops: CDR1 SQVTM, CDR2 ANQGSEA. CDR3 sequence: CSVGGDGTSKNIQYF. The CDR3, as DNA: TGCAGCGTTGGGGGGGATGGGACGTCCAAAAACATTCAGTACTTC.

This sequence joins TRBV30 and TRBJ2-7, with 7 positions matching TRBD1. The J segment lost 3 bases and the V segment lost 5 bases, leaving 10 bases of the junction unmatched. In germline, CDR1 is GTSNPN, CDR2 SVGIG (reference sequence). The CDR3 is made up of 14 amino acids. CDR3 in amino acids: CAWDPRGSGYEQYF. The CDR3 coding sequence is TGTGCCTGGGACCCCAGGGGGAGCGGCTACGAGCAGTACTTC.

The rearrangement links TRBV10-3 to TRBJ1-6, with 10 bases fitting TRBD1. The CDR3 covers 17 residues. The J segment lost 13 bases and the V segment lost 2 bases, leaving 14 bases of the junction unmatched. CDR1 and CDR2 (germline): ENHRY, SYGVKD. In DNA, the CDR3 is TGTGCCATCAGTGAGCCCGGGACAGGGGATCGTAGGGGGCCCCTCCACTTT. Protein product: CAISEPGTGDRRGPLHF.

The chain links TRBV3-1 to TRBJ2-2; no definite D call. Between the trimmed V and J ends, which lost 7 bases and 4 bases, there was a span of 7 bases. Per the germline V gene, CDR1 is LGHDT and CDR2 is YNNKEL (reference sequence). CDR3 length: 12 residues. The CDR3 region is CASKRPTGELFF. In nucleotides, the CDR3 is TGTGCCAGCAAACGACCCACCGGGGAGCTGTTTTTT.

This chain uses TRBV5-4 with TRBJ2-5, with TRBD2 matching over 8 bases. CDR3 size: 15 residues. V lost 3 bases, J lost 2 bases, and 6 bases stayed unmatched. Germline lookup yields CDR1 SGHNT and CDR2 YYREEE (reference sequence). CDR3 in DNA: TGTGCCAGCAGCTCCTCCAGCGGGGGACAAGAGACCCAGTACTTC. As protein: CASSSSSGGQETQYF.

This rearrangement joins TRBV20-1 to TRBJ2-2; D could derive from TRBD1 or TRBD2 (5 bases each). CDR1 is DFQATT, CDR2 SNEGSKA, per germline (reference sequence). This CDR3 has 15 residues. V was clipped by 5 bases and J by 6 bases, with 19 bases between them. CDR3 region: CSAPAQGPLSGELFF. CDR3 in DNA: TGCAGTGCTCCCGCTCAGGGACCCCTCTCCGGGGAGCTGTTTTTT.

The gene calls are TRBV7-3 and TRBJ1-1; tentatively, D is TRBD1 (6 bases). Trimming shortened V by 5 bases and J by 1 base, and 11 bases separated the two germline ends. This CDR3 spans 14 amino acids. The germline V gene has CDR1 SGHTA and CDR2 FQGTGA. The CDR3, as DNA: TGTGCCAGCAGCACCGGGGACACGAACACTGAAGCTTTCTTT. Residues: CASSTGDTNTEAFF. The whole variable domain, remainder taken from reference TRBV7-3 and TRBJ1-1, is GAGVSQTPSNKVTEKGKYVELRCDPISGHTALYWYRQSLGQGPEFLIYFQGTGAADDSGLPNDRFFAVRPEGSVSTLKIQRTERGDSAVYLCASSTGDTNTEAFFGQGTRLTVV.

The V and J genes are TRBV20-1 and TRBJ2-5; TRBD1 matches at 9 bases. V shed 3 bases and J 5 bases; nucleotides not matched to a gene: 7. This CDR3 is built from 14 residues. Germline-derived CDR1 and CDR2 are DFQATT and SNEGSKA (reference sequence). For the CDR3, the DNA is TGCAGTGCTAGGAACAGGGGGCGCTTGGAGACCCAGTACTTC. Its translation: CSARNRGRLETQYF.

The rearrangement uses TRBV5-5 and TRBJ2-1; D gene unclear. Trimming cost V 0 bases and J 6 bases, with 10 bases left between them. Germline V gene lookup returns CDR1 SGHKS and CDR2 YYEKEE (reference sequence). This CDR3 comprises 14 residues. CDR3 residues: CASSLERTSNEQFF. Written as DNA, the CDR3 is TGTGCCAGCAGCTTGGAACGGACGTCCAATGAGCAGTTCTTC.

CDR3 amino acids: CSVERRVGNSYEQYF. DNA for the CDR3: TGCAGCGTTGAAAGGCGTGTAGGGAACTCCTACGAGCAGTACTTC. The chain is built from TRBV29-1 and TRBJ2-7, with unresolved D. This CDR3 has 15 residues. Germline V gene data show CDR1 as SQVTM and CDR2 as ANQGSEA. The V end was cut by 2 bases, the J end by 0 bases, with 14 bases between.

This sequence joins TRBV29-1 and TRBJ2-7; D is possibly TRBD1 or TRBD2 (5 bases each). Deletions cut 1 base from V and 0 bases from J, with 10 bases between. In germline, CDR1 is SQVTM, CDR2 ANQGSEA. This CDR3 contains 14 residues. CDR3 in DNA: TGCAGCGTTGAAGGGGCAGGGAGCTCCTACGAGCAGTACTTC. Translation gives CSVEGAGSSYEQYF.

The rearrangement uses TRBV7-9 and TRBJ2-4; the D gene is possibly TRBD2 (6 bases). This CDR3 has 17 amino acids. Looked up from germline, CDR1 is SEHNR and CDR2 is FQNEAQ (reference sequence). The V gene lost 5 bases and the J gene lost 0 bases, with 17 bases spanning the gap. As DNA, the CDR3 is TGTGCCAGCAGCCAATCTTGGGACTCTAAAGCCAAAAACATTCAGTACTTC. Its translation is CASSQSWDSKAKNIQYF. The whole variable domain, filled in from reference TRBV7-9 and TRBJ2-4, reads DTGVSQNPRHKITKRGQNVTFRCDPISEHNRLYWYRQTLGQGPEFLTYFQNEAQLEKSRLLSDRFSAERPKGSFSTLEIQRTEQGDSAMYLCASSQSWDSKAKNIQYFGAGTRLSVL.

J is TRBJ1-1 and V is TRBV9; D gene uncertain. V was clipped by 0 bases and J by 5 bases, with 5 bases between them. Germline V gene data show CDR1 as SGDLS and CDR2 as YYNGEE. CDR3 length: 12 residues. CDR3 sequence (DNA): TGTGCCAGCAGCGTAGGGGAGACTGAAGCTTTCTTT. Encoded protein: CASSVGETEAFF.

This chain links TRBV27 with TRBJ2-1; the match to TRBD2 covers 7 bases. The CDR3 loop spans 16 amino acids. Germline loops: CDR1 MNHEY, CDR2 SMNVEV (reference sequence). V was pared by 3 bases and J by 5 bases, with 10 bases of the junction left unmatched. CDR3: CASSFGLADQDNEQFF. The CDR3 nucleotides read TGTGCCAGCAGTTTCGGGCTAGCGGATCAAGACAATGAGCAGTTCTTC.

This chain uses TRBV29-1 with TRBJ2-7; D might be TRBD1 or TRBD2, each matching 6 bases. This CDR3 is 13 amino acids long. Looked up from germline, CDR1 is SQVTM and CDR2 is ANQGSEA. V gave up 3 bases and J gave up 5 bases, with 14 bases separating them. The CDR3, as DNA: TGCAGCGTTGAGCCCGGGGGCGAAAACGAGCAGTACTTC. Its translation is CSVEPGGENEQYF.

The J gene is TRBJ1-4, the V gene TRBV2; a possible D gene is TRBD1 (5 bases). The germline V gene has CDR1 SNHLY and CDR2 FYNNEI. There are 11 residues in the CDR3. V was cut by 7 bases and J by 10 bases, with 10 bases left in between. CDR3 nucleotides: TGTGCCAGCACAAGGGACCCAAAACTGTTTTTT. Protein product: CASTRDPKLFF. The full variable domain, completed using reference TRBV2 and TRBJ1-4, is EPEVTQTPSHQVTQMGQEVILRCVPISNHLYFYWYRQILGQKVEFLVSFYNNEISEKSEIFDDQFSVERPDGSNFTLKIRSTKLEDSAMYFCASTRDPKLFFGSGTQLSVL.

This chain uses TRBV5-4 with TRBJ2-4; 9 bases match TRBD2. The CDR3 runs to 14 residues. The V segment lost 3 bases and the J segment 5 bases; nucleotides outside the gene matches: 3. Germline V gives CDR1 SGHNT, CDR2 YYREEE (reference sequence). CDR3 amino acids: CASSWGGGENIQYF. CDR3 nucleotide sequence: TGTGCCAGCAGCTGGGGCGGGGGGGAAAACATTCAGTACTTC.

This chain connects TRBV7-2 to TRBJ2-1; possible D gene TRBD1, 6 bases. Germline V gives CDR1 SGHTA, CDR2 FQGNSA. Trimming pared 1 base from V and 0 bases from J, leaving 16 bases between. The CDR3 is 18 residues long. The CDR3 DNA reads TGTGCCAGCAGCTTAGTAGGGGGTAGGTCCAGCTCCTACAATGAGCAGTTCTTC. Its translation: CASSLVGGRSSSYNEQFF.

This clonotype was detected a few times. The chain uses TRBV7-3 and TRBJ2-2; no firm D call. Germline CDR1 and CDR2: SGHTA and FQGTGA. The V end was cut by 5 bases, the J end by 6 bases, with 7 bases between. The CDR3 length is 12 residues. The DNA of the CDR3 is TGTGCCAGCAGCCCCCATCCCGGGGAGCTGTTTTTT. Encoded protein: CASSPHPGELFF.

The chain carries TRBV5-8 and TRBJ1-4; 9 bases fit TRBD1. CDR1 is SGHTS and CDR2 is YDEGEE in the germline V gene. With V trimmed by 2 bases and J by 8 bases, 4 bases remained unmatched. The CDR3 runs to 14 residues. The CDR3 DNA follows: TGTGCCAGCAGCTTTGGGACAGGGTCGGAAAAACTGTTTTTT. It specifies CASSFGTGSEKLFF.

This clonotype was detected once. The rearrangement uses TRBV13 and TRBJ1-1; maybe TRBD1 (5 bases). Germline values: CDR1 PRHDT, CDR2 FYEKMQ (reference sequence). V was shortened by 5 bases and J by 2 bases, with 15 bases between the two germline ends. The CDR3 is 15 amino acids. CDR3 coding DNA: TGTGCCAGCAGCCCTTTAGGGAGGGGAAACACTGAAGCTTTCTTT. Its protein is CASSPLGRGNTEAFF.

The chain combines TRBV6-2 or TRBV6-3 with TRBJ2-7; D remains unclear. The CDR3 extends over 14 amino acids. Germline V gives CDR1 MNHEY, CDR2 SVGEGT. Deletions cut 2 bases from V and 4 bases from J, with 12 bases between. The CDR3 reads CASSYDYNRYEQYF. The CDR3 DNA is TGTGCCAGCAGTTACGATTATAATCGATACGAGCAGTACTTC.

J is TRBJ2-1 and V is TRBV15, with D possibly being TRBD1 (6 bases). The CDR3 is made up of 15 amino acids. In germline, CDR1 is LNHNV, CDR2 YYDKDF (reference sequence). The V and J ends lost 6 bases and 7 bases respectively, with 19 bases between them. For the CDR3, the DNA is TGTGCCACCAGGCTTACAGGGAACGTTCCGAATGAGCAGTTCTTC. It is translated as CATRLTGNVPNEQFF.

V is TRBV30 and J is TRBJ2-3; weak D call: TRBD2 (6 bases). The CDR3 totals 14 residues. Germline CDR1 reads GTSNPN; CDR2 reads SVGIG (reference sequence). Trimming cost V 3 bases and J 3 bases, with 13 bases left between them. The CDR3 spells CAWRLRGRTDTQYF. The CDR3 DNA reads as TGTGCCTGGAGACTACGAGGGAGGACAGATACGCAGTATTTT.

This clonotype appeared a few times. J is TRBJ2-7 and V is TRBV7-9, with D maybe TRBD1 (5 bases). The CDR3 consists of 15 residues. V was trimmed by 1 base and J by 3 bases, leaving 13 bases between them. The germline V gene has CDR1 SEHNR and CDR2 FQNEAQ (reference sequence). The CDR3 loop reads CASSLVGDSRYEQYF. Written as DNA, the CDR3 is TGTGCCAGCAGCTTAGTTGGCGACAGCCGCTACGAGCAGTACTTC.

The CDR3 DNA is TGTGCCAGCAGTCTCGGACAGGATCACGAGCAGTACTTC. It translates to CASSLGQDHEQYF. The V and J genes are TRBV28 and TRBJ2-7; 7 bases are shared with TRBD1. Germline V gives CDR1 MDHEN, CDR2 SYDVKM. This CDR3 is built from 13 residues. J gave up 5 bases and V 5 bases, and 6 bases lay outside the gene matches.

V usage is TRBV25-1 and J usage is TRBJ2-7, with TRBD1 as a possible D gene (5 bases). Trimming shortened V by 3 bases and J by 2 bases, and 14 bases separated the two germline ends. The CDR3 has 15 residues. Germline V CDR1 and CDR2: MGHDK, SYGVNS. The CDR3 protein is CASSELPGSPYEQYF. CDR3 in DNA: TGTGCCAGCAGTGAGCTACCAGGGTCTCCCTACGAGCAGTACTTC.